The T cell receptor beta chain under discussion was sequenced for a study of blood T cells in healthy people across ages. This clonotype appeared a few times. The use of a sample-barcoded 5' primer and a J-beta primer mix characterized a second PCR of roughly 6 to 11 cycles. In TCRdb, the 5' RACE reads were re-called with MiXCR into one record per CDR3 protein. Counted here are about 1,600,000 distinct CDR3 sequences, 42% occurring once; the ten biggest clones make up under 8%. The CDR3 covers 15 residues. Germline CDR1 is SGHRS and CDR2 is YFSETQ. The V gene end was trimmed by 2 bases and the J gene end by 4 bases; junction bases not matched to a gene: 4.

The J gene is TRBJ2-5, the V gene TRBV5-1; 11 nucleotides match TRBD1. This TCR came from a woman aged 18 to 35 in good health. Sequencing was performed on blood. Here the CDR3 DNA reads TGCGCCAGCAGCTTTACCGGGACAGGGGGAGAGACCCAGTACTTC. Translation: CASSFTGTGGETQYF.